The sequence of this T cell receptor (beta chain) was determined in a study of cytotoxic CD8 clonotypes in ibrutinib-treated CLL. Data came from immunoSEQ multiplex PCR; TCRdb stores just in-frame clones and leaves some out. The table lists around 300,000 clones, around four fifths of them singletons. Overall study results and limits: Baseline values of clonality outstripped age-matched healthy donors and followed circulating CD8+ T-cell counts. Public clonotypes were rare and shrank or held steady on treatment. At progression, clonality fell back toward baseline after rising at ibrutinib response. Investigators sampled sustained-remission and progressing patients at differing times.

This clone was recorded only once. Its antigen is not known. The ends lost 1 base at V and 6 bases at J; junction bases unmatched: 12. The CDR3 consists of 16 residues. Germline loops: CDR1 SGHRS, CDR2 YFSETQ. The genes are TRBV5-1 and TRBJ2-5, with 7 bases identical to TRBD2. This receptor was identified in a human donor with chronic lymphocytic leukemia. The sample in question was PBMCs, obtained before ibrutinib treatment. The CDR3 spells CASSLNMQAGVQTQYF. The CDR3 DNA sequence: TGCGCCAGCAGCTTGAACATGCAGGCGGGGGTTCAGACCCAGTACTTC.